The 21 T cell receptor beta chains reported below all come from one sample, sequenced in a study of T cell responses to AZD1222 COVID-19 vaccine. The assay was immunoSEQ multiplex PCR, and TCRdb's table has in-frame clones only and misses some. The sample lists some 75,000 clones, roughly 90% occurring once. The specimen comprised peripheral blood, sampled on day 0 of AZD1222 vaccination. The receptors shown here come from an adult in good health.

The chain couples TRBV2 to TRBJ1-1; D is possibly TRBD1 (6 bases). CDR3 length equals 12 residues. The V end was cut by 4 bases, the J end by 11 bases, with 14 bases between. The germline gives CDR1 SNHLY, CDR2 FYNNEI. The CDR3 loop is CASSVSGTWAFF. The DNA of the CDR3 is TGTGCCAGCAGTGTCTCCGGGACATGGGCTTTCTTT. Based on the CDR3 plus reference TRBV2 and TRBJ1-1, the full variable domain is EPEVTQTPSHQVTQMGQEVILRCVPISNHLYFYWYRQILGQKVEFLVSFYNNEISEKSEIFDDQFSVERPDGSNFTLKIRSTKLEDSAMYFCASSVSGTWAFFGQGTRLTVV.

V gene TRBV10-3 combines with J gene TRBJ2-1; 10 bases align to TRBD2. The CDR3 totals 13 residues. V dropped 8 bases and J dropped 8; count of bases not matched to a gene: 6. The germline CDR1 and CDR2 sequences are ENHRY and SYGVKD. As DNA, the CDR3 is TGTGCCATCCGGAGCGGGGGGGACGATGAGCAGTTCTTC. Protein: CAIRSGGDDEQFF.

V gene TRBV18 combines with J gene TRBJ2-7; 9 bases match TRBD1. Losses at the gene ends were 0 bases for V and 6 bases for J; bases not matched to a gene: 0. There are 13 residues in the CDR3. CDR1 and CDR2 from the germline V gene are KGHSH and LQKENI. CDR3 amino acids: CASSPPTGGEQYF. Written as DNA, the CDR3 is TGTGCCAGCTCACCACCGACAGGGGGCGAGCAGTACTTC. Using reference TRBV18 and TRBJ2-7 for the parts outside the CDR3, the full variable domain is NAGVMQNPRHLVRRRGQEARLRCSPMKGHSHVYWYRQLPEEGLKFMVYLQKENIIDESGMPKERFSAEFPKEGPSILRIQQVVRGDSAAYFCASSPPTGGEQYFGPGTRLTVT.

The chain carries TRBV4-2 and TRBJ1-1; D gene uncertain. CDR1 LGHNA and CDR2 YNFKEQ come from the germline V gene. The CDR3 has 12 amino acids. Trimming pared 2 bases from V and 6 bases from J, leaving 7 bases between. The CDR3 region is CASSQHGSEAFF. CDR3 sequence (DNA): TGTGCCAGCAGCCAACACGGGTCTGAAGCTTTCTTT.

The rearrangement joins TRBV7-3 to TRBJ2-1; D not resolved. The CDR3 has 13 amino acids. CDR1 and CDR2 (germline): SGHTA, FQGTGA. Trimming shortened V by 0 bases and J by 4 bases, and 4 bases separated the two germline ends. The CDR3: CASSLTGYNEQFF. For the CDR3, the DNA is TGTGCCAGCAGCTTAACCGGGTACAATGAGCAGTTCTTC.

The chain recombines TRBV5-1 with TRBJ2-7, with 14 bases that match TRBD2. After removal of 7 bases from V and 6 bases from J, the junction contained 3 bases not matched to a gene. Germline assignment: CDR1 SGHRS and CDR2 YFSETQ. This CDR3 contains 13 residues. The CDR3 spells CASSGLAGGEQYF. The CDR3 DNA reads TGCGCCAGCTCCGGACTAGCGGGAGGCGAGCAGTACTTC. The full variable domain, with the rest looked up from reference TRBV5-1 and TRBJ2-7, is KAGVTQTPRYLIKTRGQQVTLSCSPISGHRSVSWYQQTPGQGLQFLFEYFSETQRNKGNFPGRFSGRQFSNSRSEMNVSTLELGDSALYLCASSGLAGGEQYFGPGTRLTVT.

The CDR3 DNA follows: TGTGCCAGCAGTCGACAGGGACTGGGGAACACCGGGGAGCTGTTTTTT. Amino acid sequence: CASSRQGLGNTGELFF. The chain joins TRBV5-5 to TRBJ2-2; possibly TRBD1 for D (7 bases). The CDR3 spans 16 residues. Germline values: CDR1 SGHKS, CDR2 YYEKEE (reference sequence). Trimming removed 5 bases at V and 1 base at J, with 15 bases between.

V and J are TRBV5-6 and TRBJ2-1, with D hard to call. The germline gives CDR1 SGHDT, CDR2 YYEEEE. The CDR3 consists of 15 residues. The V and J ends lost 4 bases and 6 bases respectively, with 17 bases between them. In DNA form, the CDR3 reads TGTGCCAGCAGCCCCTTCATTCCGGGCCGCAATGAGCAGTTCTTC. It specifies CASSPFIPGRNEQFF.

This chain connects TRBV28 to TRBJ1-5; tentative D call: TRBD1 (6 bases). The CDR3 is made up of 14 amino acids. Germline V gene lookup returns CDR1 MDHEN and CDR2 SYDVKM. Trimming stripped 5 bases from V and 5 bases from J, with 13 bases between. CDR3 protein: CASSLGGGDQPQHF. The CDR3 DNA follows: TGTGCCAGCAGTCTAGGGGGGGGCGATCAGCCCCAGCATTTT.

This clone was observed a single time. The chain has TRBV7-6 and TRBJ1-4; no clear D. The CDR3 loop spans 13 amino acids. Trimming stripped 2 bases from V and 5 bases from J, with 6 bases between. Germline V gives CDR1 SGHVS, CDR2 FNYEAQ. The CDR3 spells CASSLRRNEKLFF. CDR3 in DNA: TGTGCCAGCAGCTTACGGAGGAATGAAAAACTGTTTTTT.

This clone was observed once. The rearrangement joins TRBV27 to TRBJ1-6; D is possibly TRBD1 (5 bases). Trimming cost V 5 bases and J 6 bases, with 14 bases left between them. The V gene's germline CDR1 is MNHEY and CDR2 SMNVEV (reference sequence). The CDR3 sequence is 15 residues long. The CDR3 bases are TGTGCCAGCAGTAACCGGGCTGGGGGTAATTCACCCCTCCACTTT. It is translated as CASSNRAGGNSPLHF.

This chain links TRBV10-3 with TRBJ1-6; 9 bases match TRBD1. V trimming: 2 bases; J trimming: 5 bases; junction bases outside the gene matches: 1. In germline, CDR1 is ENHRY, CDR2 SYGVKD. This CDR3 has 15 residues. CDR3 loop: CAISEGTGNNSPLHF. The CDR3 DNA reads as TGTGCCATCAGTGAGGGGACAGGGAATAATTCACCCCTCCACTTT.

Here the CDR3 DNA reads TGTGCCAGCAGTGCCCCGCCCAATTCACCCCTCCACTTT. This translates into CASSAPPNSPLHF. The rearrangement joins TRBV28 to TRBJ1-6; D is unclear. V was shortened by 5 bases and J by 7 bases, with 9 bases between the two germline ends. The CDR3 sequence is 13 residues long. Germline V gene data show CDR1 as MDHEN and CDR2 as SYDVKM.

The J gene is TRBJ2-6, the V gene TRBV6-5, with D perhaps TRBD1 (5 bases). V lost 5 bases, J lost 7 bases, and 12 bases lay in between. The germline V gene encodes CDR1 MNHEY and CDR2 SVGAGI. The CDR3 runs to 14 residues. CDR3 amino acids: CASSPRRGANVLTF. CDR3 bases: TGTGCCAGCAGTCCTAGAAGGGGAGCCAACGTCCTGACTTTC.

This clone showed up just a few times. This sequence joins TRBV28 and TRBJ1-2, with D possibly being TRBD1 (5 bases). The CDR3 contains 13 residues. The germline gives CDR1 MDHEN, CDR2 SYDVKM. Trimming shortened V by 6 bases and J by 5 bases, and 13 bases separated the two germline ends. CDR3 DNA sequence: TGTGCCAGCAGAACGGGGCCCACTTATGGCTACACCTTC. Its translation: CASRTGPTYGYTF.

This clone has a handful of counts. The chain combines TRBV6-5 with TRBJ1-4; the D is unclear. V was shortened by 6 bases and J by 2 bases, with 13 bases between the two germline ends. The CDR3 spans 15 residues. From germline, CDR1 is MNHEY and CDR2 SVGAGI. CDR3 residues: CASSNTQFTNEKLFF. The DNA for the CDR3 is TGTGCCAGCAGCAATACACAGTTCACTAATGAAAAACTGTTTTTT.

This chain joins TRBV4-1 and TRBJ2-2, with D perhaps matching TRBD2 (7 bases). This CDR3 is built from 16 residues. Between the trimmed V and J ends, which lost 1 base and 7 bases, there was a span of 16 bases. In germline, CDR1 is MGHRA, CDR2 YSYEKL. The CDR3 bases are TGCGCCAGCAGCCAAGGGCGAGGGAGGGGGTTCGGGGAGCTGTTTTTT. It translates to CASSQGRGRGFGELFF.

The chain employs TRBV7-2 and TRBJ1-3, with a weak D call TRBD1 (5 bases). V gave up 3 bases and J gave up 4 bases, with 7 bases separating them. Germline V gene data show CDR1 as SGHTA and CDR2 as FQGNSA. The CDR3 runs 13 residues. CDR3 protein: CASSFGTGNTIYF. The CDR3 DNA is TGTGCCAGCAGCTTTGGGACGGGAAACACCATATATTTT. Using reference TRBV7-2 and TRBJ1-3 for the parts outside the CDR3, the full variable domain is GAGVSQSPSNKVTEKGKDVELRCDPISGHTALYWYRQSLGQGLEFLIYFQGNSAPDKSGLPSDRFSAERTGGSVSTLTIQRTQQEDSAVYLCASSFGTGNTIYFGEGSWLTVV.

The chain recombines TRBV28 with TRBJ2-7; 10 nucleotides line up with TRBD2. The CDR3 length is 14 residues. Germline V CDR1 and CDR2: MDHEN, SYDVKM. V lost 6 bases, J lost 3 bases, and 5 bases stayed unmatched. The CDR3 nucleotides are TGTGCCAGCAGGAAAGCGGGAGGGGGCTACGAGCAGTACTTC. Translating gives CASRKAGGGYEQYF.

The J gene is TRBJ2-5, the V gene TRBV5-1, with D perhaps matching TRBD2 (6 bases). Between the trimmed V and J ends, which lost 2 bases and 5 bases, there was a span of 13 bases. The CDR3 sequence is 14 residues long. Looked up from germline, CDR1 is SGHRS and CDR2 is YFSETQ. CDR3: CASSFGGFGETQYF. In DNA form, the CDR3 reads TGCGCCAGCAGCTTTGGAGGGTTTGGGGAGACCCAGTACTTC.

The rearrangement links TRBV5-1 to TRBJ1-2, with 10 nucleotides matching TRBD1. Germline CDR1 reads SGHRS; CDR2 reads YFSETQ. This CDR3 region has 14 residues. Unmatched junction bases numbered 6, after V lost 4 bases and J lost 6 bases. Written as DNA, the CDR3 is TGCGCCAGCAGCATAGGACAGGGGGTAGATGGCTACACCTTC. Encoded protein: CASSIGQGVDGYTF.